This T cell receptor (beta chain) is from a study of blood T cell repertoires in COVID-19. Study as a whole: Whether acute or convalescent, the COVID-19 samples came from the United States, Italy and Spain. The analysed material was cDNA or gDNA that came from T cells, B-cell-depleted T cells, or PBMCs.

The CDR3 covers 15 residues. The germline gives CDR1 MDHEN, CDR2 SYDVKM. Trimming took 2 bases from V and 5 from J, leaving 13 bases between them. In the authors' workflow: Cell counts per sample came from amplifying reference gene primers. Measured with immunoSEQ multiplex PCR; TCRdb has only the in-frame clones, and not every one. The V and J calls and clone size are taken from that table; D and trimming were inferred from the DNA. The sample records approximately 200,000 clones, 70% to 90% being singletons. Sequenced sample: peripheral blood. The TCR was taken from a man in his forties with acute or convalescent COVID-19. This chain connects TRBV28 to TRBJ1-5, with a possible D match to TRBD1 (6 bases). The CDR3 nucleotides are TGTGCCAGCAGTTTAGATACAGGGATGGATCAGCCCCAGCATTTT. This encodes CASSLDTGMDQPQHF.